The entry that follows covers one T cell receptor (beta chain) sequence. The antigen is not known. The data originate from a study of cytomegalovirus exposure and HLA in healthy donors. Study-wide context: Findings of an earlier analysis included roughly 110 million unique TCR beta sequences from 170 million or so T cells. General study findings and limits: As a later analysis showed, several of the most significant clusters appeared to be linked to common viral pathogens.

Researchers ran the PCR with 60 Vbeta and 13 Jbeta primers. Using immunoSEQ multiplex PCR, the repertoire was profiled, and TCRdb retains in-frame clones only, with some absent. The data show approximately 140,000 clones, with around 73% seen just once and under 2% held by the top ten. The CDR3 extends over 13 amino acids. V shed 6 bases and J 7 bases; nucleotides not matched to a gene: 8. The germline V gene encodes CDR1 MNHEY and CDR2 SMNVEV (reference sequence). Sequenced input: PBMCs. The rearrangement uses TRBV27 and TRBJ1-2; 7 bases fit TRBD1. The receptor was isolated from a female donor in good health and CMV-seronegative. This CDR3 reads CASSPTGMAGYTF. CDR3 DNA: TGTGCCAGCAGCCCGACAGGGATGGCTGGCTACACCTTC.